This T cell receptor (beta chain) stems from a study of T-cell memory formation after mild COVID-19. Study as a whole: Most TCR clusters belonged to a single donor. The study's findings and limits: Pre-infection memory held some responding clones, suggesting pre-existing cross-reactive T cells responded.

Deletions cut 10 bases from V and 3 bases from J, with 19 bases between. This CDR3 has 15 residues. Per the germline V gene, CDR1 is SGHTA and CDR2 is FQGTGA. The table lists this clonotype with a few counts. Its specificity is unknown. TCRdb re-called the 5' RACE reads with MiXCR, one entry per CDR3 protein. The table shows nearly 200,000 distinct CDR3 sequences, with about 17% occurring only once. The chain combines TRBV7-3 with TRBJ1-5; weak D call: TRBD1 (5 bases). The sequenced sample was PBMCs or a T cell subset sorted from them (not recorded which). This TCR was recovered from an adult woman who had mild COVID-19 (a few samples of this study predate the infection). Cell type and time point are not known. CDR3 loop: CATCTADRYNQPQHF. CDR3 in DNA: TGTGCCACCTGCACGGCAGACAGATACAATCAGCCCCAGCATTTT.